This TCR beta chain was sequenced in a study of CD8 T cells in ankylosing spondylitis (dated by TCRdb to 2016 to 2017). With regard to the full study: The study set out to find disease-linked TCR variants by profiling T cell receptor beta repertoires in ankylosing spondylitis patients and healthy donors. The full study cohort comprised 25 or so ankylosing spondylitis patients and 85 to 120 healthy donors. Peripheral blood was sampled, and synovial fluid was additionally collected from ankylosing spondylitis patients. Results the study describes overall, beyond this receptor: According to the report, matched synovial fluid samples from ankylosing spondylitis patients were significantly enriched for the disease-linked clones. The disease-linked clones had a CD8+ phenotype and were found at relatively low frequencies in peripheral blood. Some TCR beta motif variants had previously been reported in synovial fluid and blood of reactive arthritis patients, which suggested common disease-initiation mechanisms. A TCR beta motif of several highly homologous amino acid variants appeared characteristic of blood from ankylosing spondylitis patients.

Note on this clonotype: Its antigen is still unknown. Nothing much larger sits one base from this clone, and base qualities are not available.

Sequenced using an Illumina HiSeq 2500. TCR beta libraries were prepared by quantitative 5'-RACE with molecular barcodes. On the authors' methods: Disease-linked TCR variants were identified with a new computational method built on a probabilistic model of VDJ rearrangement. Clones were called with MiXCR by TCRdb after fastp trimmed the public reads at Q25, and only in-frame beta chains were retained. Rows with a matching CDR3 protein are joined into one entry that keeps the most common DNA and genes. The V and J calls and clone size come from TCRdb's table, not from the authors' own analysis. The sample data list fewer than 400,000 distinct CDR3 sequences, and around 7.6% of these were observed just once. Together, the top ten hold 14% to 15% of the sample. The CDR3 goes from the cysteine to the phenylalanine over 13 residues. The read is trimmed to its CDR3 DNA, 39 bases read in frame from base 1. Relative to germline, V is 2 bases shorter and J is 4 bases shorter, with 8 bases between their ends. The germline V gene yields SNHLY for CDR1 and FYNNEI for CDR2.

Here the chain combines TRBV2 and TRBJ1-2; no D gene is confidently identified. The specimen sequenced was blood, either unsorted or a sorted T cell fraction (not recorded which). The TCR sequence derives from a male donor with ankylosing spondylitis. The bases are TGTGCCAGCAGTGAAAGGTCCGTCTATGGCTACACCTTC. Its amino acids are CASSERSVYGYTF.